These T cell receptor beta chains were read from a single sample in a study of type 1 regulatory T cells. One entry per CDR3 protein, called by TCRdb with MiXCR from the reads. The table has roughly 71,000 distinct CDR3 sequences, 20% to 25% seen once; the top ten hold more than 6.5%. Antigens for these TCRs are unknown. Sequencing was carried out using cultured type 1 regulatory T (Tr1) cells, either the whole culture or a sorted fraction (not recorded which). The receptors shown here come from a human donor in good health. Both conserved end residues are part of each CDR3.

V: TRBV5-1
CDR3: CASSLDAFGTGSYNEQFF

V: TRBV5-1
CDR3: CASSPIGVPEQFF

V: TRBV10-3
CDR3: CAIKVGGDEQFF

V: TRBV6-6
CDR3: CASKIPGTQNIQYF

V: TRBV5-1
CDR3: CASSTSGANTGELFF

V: TRBV20-1
CDR3: CSARDPTGNEQYF

V: TRBV7-8
CDR3: CASKGAGADTQYF

V: TRBV20-1
CDR3: CSADDAETTGELFF

V: TRBV7-3
CDR3: CASSGDANTEAFF

V: TRBV5-5
CDR3: CVSSLWSAAFF

V: TRBV5-1
CDR3: CASAVPIAGDDEQFF